The source of this TCR beta chain is a study of T-cell memory formation after mild COVID-19. TCRdb reprocessed the 5' RACE reads with MiXCR, giving one entry per CDR3 protein. Here the sample spans 350,000 to 450,000 distinct CDR3 sequences, approximately 15% being singletons. CDR1 is MNHEY, CDR2 SVGEGT, per germline. The CDR3 runs to 14 residues. With 7 bases removed from V and 0 bases from J, the gap between germline ends came to 10 bases. The receptor's source is a man younger than 30 who had mild COVID-19 (a few samples of this study predate the infection). Cell type and time point are not known. V usage is TRBV6-2 or TRBV6-3 and J usage is TRBJ2-1; possibly TRBD2 for D (7 bases). Sequenced input: PBMCs or a T cell subset sorted from them (not recorded which). The CDR3 region is CASKRDISYNEQFF. The CDR3 bases are TGTGCCAGCAAGCGGGACATCTCCTACAATGAGCAGTTCTTC.